Listed below are T cell receptor beta chains from one sample, sequenced in a study of shared T cell receptors in the human thymus. The data were produced by immunoSEQ multiplex PCR, yet TCRdb's version contains in-frame clones alone and is incomplete. The sample lists 450,000 to 650,000 clones, roughly 74% occurring once. These data were also reused for a study on human thymus T cells.

The source material was thymocytes. The receptors here all came from a boy under two years old with a congenital heart defect. Both conserved end residues are part of each CDR3. Each record gives: V gene, D gene, CDR3 length, J gene, clone size, CDR3 DNA, CDR3 protein. D genes are given only for firm matches. Clone size, where shown, is once, few, many, or a class for clones that have expanded.

TRBV15	TRBD2	15	TRBJ2-1	few	TGTGCCACCAGCAGGACTAGCGGGGGCTACAATGAGCAGTTCTTC	CATSRTSGGYNEQFF
TRBV7-2	TRBD2	16	TRBJ2-7	NA	TGTGCCGCTGTATACCCTAGCGGAGAGGGCCCCTACGAGCAGTACTTC	CAAVYPSGEGPYEQYF
TRBV15	TRBD2	15	TRBJ2-1	NA	TGTGCCACCAGCTCTGTAGCGGGAGGGCCCCATGAGCAGTTCTTC	CATSSVAGGPHEQFF
TRBV27	NA	14	TRBJ2-7	few	TGTGCCAGCAGTTCACCGGGATCCTCCTACGAGCAGTACTTC	CASSSPGSSYEQYF
TRBV27	TRBD2	19	TRBJ2-2	NA	TGTGCCAGCAGTTTAGGGACTAGCGGGGCCCCTCTGAACACCGGGGAGCTGTTTTTT	CASSLGTSGAPLNTGELFF
TRBV10-3	NA	15	TRBJ2-2	once	TGTGCCACCCTCGCCGCCCGAGAGGGCACCGGGGAGCTGTTTTTT	CATLAAREGTGELFF
TRBV27	TRBD2	14	TRBJ2-3	NA	TGTGCCAGCAGTCTAGCGGGATTCACAGATACGCAGTATTTT	CASSLAGFTDTQYF
TRBV29-1	TRBD2	14	TRBJ2-3	NA	TGCAGCGTTGGTGAAAGCGGGAGACAAGATACGCAGTATTTT	CSVGESGRQDTQYF
TRBV5-1	TRBD2	15	TRBJ2-1	NA	TGCGCCAGCAGCTCGGGACTAGCGGGACGTGATGAGCAGTTCTTC	CASSSGLAGRDEQFF
TRBV25-1	NA	15	TRBJ1-4	few	TGTGCCAGCAGTATCTACGCCCGGATGGAGGAAAAACTGTTTTTT	CASSIYARMEEKLFF
TRBV6-5	NA	13	TRBJ2-7	NA	TGTGCCAGCAGTTACGCAGGGGCCTACGAGCAGTACTTC	CASSYAGAYEQYF
TRBV10-3	TRBD1	16	TRBJ2-7	few	TGTGCCATCAGTGAGTCGTGGGACAGAACTTCCTACGAGCAGTACTTC	CAISESWDRTSYEQYF
TRBV27	TRBD1	15	TRBJ2-3	NA	TGTGCCAGCAGTTTGAGGACAGGGAGGACAGATACGCAGTATTTT	CASSLRTGRTDTQYF
TRBV19	NA	11	TRBJ1-4	NA	TGTGCCAGTAGTAGGCGGGAAAAACTGTTTTTT	CASSRREKLFF
TRBV19	NA	14	TRBJ1-1	NA	TGTGCCAGTAGGTTACGATGGGGGCACACTGAAGCTTTCTTT	CASRLRWGHTEAFF
TRBV28	NA	15	TRBJ2-7	NA	TGTGCCAGCAGTTTCTGGGGGGGCGACCTACGAGTTCAGTACTTC	CASSFWGGDLRVQYF
TRBV6-5	NA	14	TRBJ2-7	NA	TGTGCCAGCAGGAGGGGGAGCATTCCCTACGAGCAGTACTTC	CASRRGSIPYEQYF
TRBV10-3	TRBD1	16	TRBJ2-7	NA	TGTGCCATCAGTGAGTCGGACCGGGACAGGGCCTACGAGCAGTACTTC	CAISESDRDRAYEQYF
TRBV6-5	TRBD1	14	TRBJ2-7	NA	TGTGCCAGCCGACGACAGGGAACAGTAAACGAGCAGTACTTC	CASRRQGTVNEQYF
TRBV4-3	NA	15	TRBJ2-7	NA	TGCGCCAGCAGCCAAGGGTTGAGGTTCTCCTACGAGCAGTACTTC	CASSQGLRFSYEQYF
TRBV27	NA	11	TRBJ2-3	few	TGTGCCAGCAGAAAGGGGGATACGCAGTATTTT	CASRKGDTQYF
TRBV9	TRBD2	19	TRBJ2-3	NA	TGTGCCAGCAGCTCCCCCGGGGGACTAGCGGGAGGAAGCACAGATACGCAGTATTTT	CASSSPGGLAGGSTDTQYF
TRBV19	TRBD2	17	TRBJ2-2	few	TGTGCCAGTAGTATAGAGGTGCGGGAGCCGGGCACCGGGGAGCTGTTTTTT	CASSIEVREPGTGELFF
TRBV19	TRBD1	17	TRBJ2-4	once	TGTGCCAGTAACAACCGGGACAGGGGGCCCAGAGGAAACATTCAGTACTTC	CASNNRDRGPRGNIQYF
TRBV2	NA	12	TRBJ2-1	NA	TGTGCCAGCCAGACAACAAACAATGAGCAGTTCTTC	CASQTTNNEQFF
TRBV6-5	NA	14	TRBJ2-1	once	TGTGCCAGCACGGGTGCAGGGGAGGGGAGTGAGCAGTTCTTC	CASTGAGEGSEQFF
TRBV4-2	NA	17	TRBJ1-5	NA	TGTGCCAGCAGCCAAGATTCCCGGGGGGCTAGCAATCAGCCCCAGCATTTT	CASSQDSRGASNQPQHF
TRBV5-4	TRBD2	17	TRBJ2-7	NA	TGTGCCAGCAGCTTGTATGGAGCGGGAATAGATTCCTACGAGCAGTACTTC	CASSLYGAGIDSYEQYF
TRBV14	TRBD2	18	TRBJ2-3	few	TGTGCCAGCAGCCAAGGATACAAGCGGGAGGCTAGCACAGATACGCAGTATTTT	CASSQGYKREASTDTQYF
TRBV5-5	NA	12	TRBJ2-1	NA	TGTGCCAGCAGCTTTACGGGGTATGAGCAGTTCTTC	CASSFTGYEQFF
TRBV5-5	NA	16	TRBJ2-1	once	TGTGCCAGCAGCTTGTCCTCGGGACACCCATCCAATGAGCAGTTCTTC	CASSLSSGHPSNEQFF
TRBV5-4	NA	14	TRBJ2-1	NA	TGTGCCAGCAGCTTACCTCGGGAAGAGGCCGAGCAGTTCTTC	CASSLPREEAEQFF
TRBV29-1	TRBD1	13	TRBJ2-3	NA	TGCAGCGCCGGACAGGGGGTCACAGATACGCAGTATTTT	CSAGQGVTDTQYF
TRBV6-1	TRBD2	13	TRBJ2-1	NA	TGTGCCAGCAGACTAGCGGGAGGAAATGAGCAGTTCTTC	CASRLAGGNEQFF
TRBV11-2	NA	13	TRBJ2-7	NA	TGTGCCAGCAGTTACAGGGCAGTCTACGAGCAGTACTTC	CASSYRAVYEQYF
TRBV21-1	NA	15	TRBJ2-7	NA	TGTGCCAGCCTAAACGGGGAAGCGGGAGTTCGCGAGCAGTACTTC	CASLNGEAGVREQYF
TRBV27	TRBD1	15	TRBJ1-1	NA	TGTGCCAGCAGTTCCCACGACAGGGAGAACACTGAAGCTTTCTTT	CASSSHDRENTEAFF
TRBV5-1	NA	16	TRBJ2-3	NA	TGCGCCAGCAGCTTGGGCCCAGGGGGGAACGCAGATACGCAGTATTTT	CASSLGPGGNADTQYF
TRBV5-5	TRBD2	18	TRBJ2-2	NA	TGTGCCAGCAGCCTTAGGACTAGCGGGACGATGAACACCGGGGAGCTGTTTTTT	CASSLRTSGTMNTGELFF
TRBV29-1	NA	14	TRBJ2-7	NA	TGCAGCGTTGGACTTCCGGATACTTCCTACGAGCAGTACTTC	CSVGLPDTSYEQYF
TRBV7-9	TRBD2	15	TRBJ2-7	NA	TGTGCCAGCAGCGAACCGACTAGCGGGGACCCCGAGCAGTACTTC	CASSEPTSGDPEQYF
TRBV29-1	TRBD1	15	TRBJ2-5	NA	TGCAGCGTGGGGGGACAGGGGTTAGGCCAAGAGACCCAGTACTTC	CSVGGQGLGQETQYF
TRBV5-1	TRBD2	15	TRBJ2-7	NA	TGCGCCAGCAGCTTGGCTCGCGGGAGCCCCCGCGAGCAGTACTTC	CASSLARGSPREQYF
TRBV27	NA	16	TRBJ2-7	NA	TGTGCCAGCAGTTTAGGGGCACCAGGGGGGTCCTACGAGCAGTACTTC	CASSLGAPGGSYEQYF
TRBV30	NA	15	TRBJ1-5	NA	TGTGCCTGGAGTGTACCAGGGGCCGGACTCATGCCCCAGCATTTT	CAWSVPGAGLMPQHF
TRBV4-3	TRBD1	13	TRBJ2-7	few	TGCGCCAGCAGCTTCGGGACAGGGGGAGAGCAGTACTTC	CASSFGTGGEQYF
TRBV4-1	TRBD2	16	TRBJ2-3	few	TGCGCCAGCAGGGCTAGCGGGAGGGGGGACCCAGATACGCAGTATTTT	CASRASGRGDPDTQYF
TRBV30	NA	17	TRBJ2-6	NA	TGTGCCTGGAGTGTAAAGGGAGAGGGTTCTGGGGCCAACGTCCTGACTTTC	CAWSVKGEGSGANVLTF
TRBV12-5	TRBD1	15	TRBJ1-4	NA	TGTGCTAGTGGTTTGGGGGGACAGGGGGATGAAAAACTGTTTTTT	CASGLGGQGDEKLFF
TRBV5-1	TRBD2	18	TRBJ2-5	few	TGCGCCAGCAGCTTTAGCGGGAGGGCCCGAGGAGGGCAAGAGACCCAGTACTTC	CASSFSGRARGGQETQYF
TRBV7-2	TRBD2	17	TRBJ2-7	once	TGTGCCAGCAGCCCCCAAGGGGCGGGACTAGCGCCTCCAGAGCAGTACTTC	CASSPQGAGLAPPEQYF
TRBV7-9	TRBD1	15	TRBJ1-4	NA	TGTGCCAGCAGCAGAGACAGGGCGGGTAATGAAAAACTGTTTTTT	CASSRDRAGNEKLFF
TRBV14	TRBD2	19	TRBJ2-1	NA	TGTGCCAGCAGCCAATTCACCCACCGGGGTAGCGGGATGCGTTATGAGCAGTTCTTC	CASSQFTHRGSGMRYEQFF
TRBV28	TRBD2	15	TRBJ2-7	NA	TGTGCCGACCCGACCGGGCGGGGGAGGGCCAACGAGCAGTACTTC	CADPTGRGRANEQYF
TRBV30	TRBD1	15	TRBJ2-7	NA	TGTGCCTGGGTAAGGGACAGGGGGATCTCCTACGAGCAGTACTTC	CAWVRDRGISYEQYF
TRBV2	NA	14	TRBJ1-5	few	TGTGCCAGCACACTACTGACAGGTAGTCAGCCCCAGCATTTT	CASTLLTGSQPQHF
TRBV4-2	NA	13	TRBJ2-5	NA	TGTGCCAGCAGCCAAGAATCCGGGGAGACCCAGTACTTC	CASSQESGETQYF
TRBV19	NA	15	TRBJ1-2	NA	TGTGCCAGTAGTACCAGGGATACCACTAACTATGGCTACACCTTC	CASSTRDTTNYGYTF
TRBV7-6	NA	14	TRBJ1-5	few	TGTGCCAGCAGCTTAGTAGCGGGAAATCAGCCCCAGCATTTT	CASSLVAGNQPQHF